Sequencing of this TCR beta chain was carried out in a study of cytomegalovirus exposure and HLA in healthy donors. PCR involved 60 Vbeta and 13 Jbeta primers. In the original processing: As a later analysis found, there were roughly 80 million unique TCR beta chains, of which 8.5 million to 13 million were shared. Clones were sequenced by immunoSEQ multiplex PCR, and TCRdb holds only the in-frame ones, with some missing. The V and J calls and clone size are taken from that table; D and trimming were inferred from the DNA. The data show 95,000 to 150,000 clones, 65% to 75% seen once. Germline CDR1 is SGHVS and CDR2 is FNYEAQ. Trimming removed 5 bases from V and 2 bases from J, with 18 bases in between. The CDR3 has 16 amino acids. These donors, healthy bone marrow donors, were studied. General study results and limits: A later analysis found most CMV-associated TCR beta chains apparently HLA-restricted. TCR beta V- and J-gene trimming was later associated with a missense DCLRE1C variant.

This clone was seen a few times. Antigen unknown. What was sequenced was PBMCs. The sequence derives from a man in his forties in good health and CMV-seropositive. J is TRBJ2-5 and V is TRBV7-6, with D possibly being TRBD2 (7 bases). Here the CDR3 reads CASSTPGGGPQETQYF. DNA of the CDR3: TGTGCCAGCAGCACCCCCGGCGGGGGCCCTCAAGAGACCCAGTACTTC.